This paragraph covers one T cell receptor beta chain sequence. This CDR3 comprises 17 residues. V was cut by 0 bases and J by 0 bases, with 10 bases left in between. Germline CDR1 SGHRS, CDR2 YFSETQ. This sample's time point: baseline, week 1 (first vaccination visit). Treatment reported: pre-vaccination baseline after standard-of-care therapy. Tumors from donors were new WHO grade 3 or 4 IDH1-mutant astrocytomas with ATRX loss. The sample originates from a study of a mutant IDH1 vaccine in newly diagnosed glioma. The overall study: Patients under treatment included 62.5% males and 37.5% females and had a mean age of around 37 years. Therapy received beforehand was radiotherapy, temozolomide, or both, with most patients given both.

The table came from immunoSEQ multiplex PCR; TCRdb's copy has only in-frame clones and leaves some out. Of around 92,000 clones in the sample, 83% are singletons; the top ten hold roughly 7.1%. The origin of this receptor is a woman aged 50 to 60 with glioma. Sequenced material: PBMCs, taken from a glioma patient treated with radiotherapy, temozolomide or both. This chain uses TRBV5-1 with TRBJ1-6; D ambiguous. This CDR3 reads CASSLESRNSYNSPLHF. In DNA, the CDR3 is TGCGCCAGCAGCTTGGAATCTAGGAACTCCTATAATTCACCCCTCCACTTT. The full variable domain, rest sourced from reference TRBV5-1 and TRBJ1-6, is KAGVTQTPRYLIKTRGQQVTLSCSPISGHRSVSWYQQTPGQGLQFLFEYFSETQRNKGNFPGRFSGRQFSNSRSEMNVSTLELGDSALYLCASSLESRNSYNSPLHFGNGTRLTVT.